This T cell receptor beta chain originates from a study of blood T cell repertoires in COVID-19. As handled by the study authors: Estimates of nucleated cell counts were drawn from the amplification of reference gene primers. This table comes from immunoSEQ multiplex PCR, and its TCRdb copy is limited to in-frame clones, with some not included. V and J calls and clone size come straight from that table; D and trimming were deduced from the DNA. The sample shows approximately 280,000 clones, around 85% of them seen only once. This CDR3 comprises 13 residues. The germline V gene encodes CDR1 GTSNPN and CDR2 SVGIG (reference sequence). V dropped 2 bases and J dropped 7 bases, with 11 bases sitting between them.

The chain employs TRBV30 and TRBJ1-4, with D possibly being TRBD1 (6 bases). The sample comprised peripheral blood. The TCR originated in a man aged 45-65 years with active or convalescent COVID-19. In nucleotides, the CDR3 is TGTGCCTGGAGTTTGGGGACACCTGAAAAACTGTTTTTT. It yields the protein CAWSLGTPEKLFF.